The sequence of this T cell receptor beta chain was determined in a study of siplizumab effects on memory and regulatory T cells. V was trimmed by 1 base and J by 10 bases, leaving 8 bases between them. Germline V gene lookup returns CDR1 MGHRA and CDR2 YSYEKL. The CDR3 runs to 12 residues. Study-wide points: Naive or memory phenotype assignment was not possible for roughly 80-97% of proliferating CD4+ or CD8+ clones. No functional test confirmed suppression by proliferating siplizumab-culture Tregs. Unstimulated subsets contained matches for only a minor fraction of alloreactive clones. Contribution to the alloresponse seemed major for naive T cells, which also seemed more diverse than memory cells.

About this clone: Its antigen is not identified.

Using immunoSEQ multiplex PCR, the repertoire was profiled, and TCRdb retains in-frame clones only, with some absent. Of fewer than 120,000 clones in the sample, around 90% were seen once. The sequence came from a human donor in good health. Sample: CD4+ T cells sorted from blood. The chain joins TRBV4-1 to TRBJ2-1; D remains ambiguous. The CDR3 loop reads CASSQGKGEQFF. The CDR3 nucleotides read TGCGCCAGCAGCCAAGGTAAGGGCGAGCAGTTCTTC.